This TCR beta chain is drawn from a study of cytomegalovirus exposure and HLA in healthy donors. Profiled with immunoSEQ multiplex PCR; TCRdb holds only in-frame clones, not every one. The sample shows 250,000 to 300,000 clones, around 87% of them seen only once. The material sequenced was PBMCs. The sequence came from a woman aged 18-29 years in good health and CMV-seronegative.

The CDR3 loop is CASSYTGSSQETQYF. The CDR3 bases are TGTGCCAGCAGCTATACAGGGTCCTCCCAAGAGACCCAGTACTTC. The rearrangement links TRBV9 to TRBJ2-5; maybe TRBD1 (6 bases). Germline V lookup: CDR1 SGDLS, CDR2 YYNGEE. Trimming cost V 4 bases and J 1 base, with 14 bases left between them. The CDR3 extends over 15 amino acids.